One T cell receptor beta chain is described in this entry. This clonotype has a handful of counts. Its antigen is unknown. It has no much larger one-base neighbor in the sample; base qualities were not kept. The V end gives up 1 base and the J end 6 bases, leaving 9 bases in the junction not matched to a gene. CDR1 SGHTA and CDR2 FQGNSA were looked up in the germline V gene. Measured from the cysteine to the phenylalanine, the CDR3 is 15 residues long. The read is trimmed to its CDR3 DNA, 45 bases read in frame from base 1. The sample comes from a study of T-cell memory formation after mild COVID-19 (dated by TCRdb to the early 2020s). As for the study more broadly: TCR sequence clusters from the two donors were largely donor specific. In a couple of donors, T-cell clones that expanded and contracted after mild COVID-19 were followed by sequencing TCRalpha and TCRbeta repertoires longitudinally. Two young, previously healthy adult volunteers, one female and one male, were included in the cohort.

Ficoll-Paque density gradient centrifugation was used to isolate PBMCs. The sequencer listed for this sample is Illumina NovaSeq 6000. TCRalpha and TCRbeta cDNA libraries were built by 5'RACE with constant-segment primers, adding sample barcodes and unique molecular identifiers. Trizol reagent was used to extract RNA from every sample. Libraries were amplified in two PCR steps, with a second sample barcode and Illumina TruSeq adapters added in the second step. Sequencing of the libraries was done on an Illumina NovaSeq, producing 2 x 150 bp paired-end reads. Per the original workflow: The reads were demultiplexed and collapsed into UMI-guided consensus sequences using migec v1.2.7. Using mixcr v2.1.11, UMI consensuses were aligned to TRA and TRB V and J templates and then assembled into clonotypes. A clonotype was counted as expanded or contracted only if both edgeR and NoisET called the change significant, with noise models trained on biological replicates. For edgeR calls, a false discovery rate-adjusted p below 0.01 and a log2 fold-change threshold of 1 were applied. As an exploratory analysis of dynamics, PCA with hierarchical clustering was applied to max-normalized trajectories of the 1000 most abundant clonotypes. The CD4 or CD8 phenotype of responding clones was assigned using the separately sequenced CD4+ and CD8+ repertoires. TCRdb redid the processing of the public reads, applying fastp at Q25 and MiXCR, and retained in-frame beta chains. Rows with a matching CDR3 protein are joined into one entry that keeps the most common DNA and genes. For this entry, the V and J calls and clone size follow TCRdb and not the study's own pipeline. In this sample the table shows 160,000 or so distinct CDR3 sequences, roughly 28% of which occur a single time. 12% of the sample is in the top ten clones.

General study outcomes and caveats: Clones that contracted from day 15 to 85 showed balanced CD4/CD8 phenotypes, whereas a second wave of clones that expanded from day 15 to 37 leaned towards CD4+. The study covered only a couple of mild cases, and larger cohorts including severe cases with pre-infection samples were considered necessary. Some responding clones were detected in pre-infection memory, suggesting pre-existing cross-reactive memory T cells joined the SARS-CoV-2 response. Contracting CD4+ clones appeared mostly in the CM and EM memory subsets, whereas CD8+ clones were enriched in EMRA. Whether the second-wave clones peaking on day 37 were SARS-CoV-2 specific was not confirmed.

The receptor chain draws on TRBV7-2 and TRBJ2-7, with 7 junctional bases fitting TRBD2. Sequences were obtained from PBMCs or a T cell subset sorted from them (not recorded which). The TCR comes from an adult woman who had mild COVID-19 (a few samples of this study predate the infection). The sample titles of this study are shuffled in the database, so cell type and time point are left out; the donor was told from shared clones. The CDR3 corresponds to CASSLGEGAGLEQYF. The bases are TGTGCCAGCAGCTTAGGCGAGGGAGCGGGGCTCGAGCAGTACTTC.